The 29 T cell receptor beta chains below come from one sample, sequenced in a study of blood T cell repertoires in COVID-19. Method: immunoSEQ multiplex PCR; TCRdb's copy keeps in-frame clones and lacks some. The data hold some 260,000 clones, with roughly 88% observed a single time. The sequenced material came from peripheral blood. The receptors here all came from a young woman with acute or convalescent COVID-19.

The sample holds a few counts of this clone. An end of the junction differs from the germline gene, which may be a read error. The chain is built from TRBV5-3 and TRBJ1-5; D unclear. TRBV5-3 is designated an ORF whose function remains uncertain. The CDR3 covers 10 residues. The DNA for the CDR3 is TGTGACAGATCTAATCAGCCCCAGCATTTT. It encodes CDRSNQPQHF.

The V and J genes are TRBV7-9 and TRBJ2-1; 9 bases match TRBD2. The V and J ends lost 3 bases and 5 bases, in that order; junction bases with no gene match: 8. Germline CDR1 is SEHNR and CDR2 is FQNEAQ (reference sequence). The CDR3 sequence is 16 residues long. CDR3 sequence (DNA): TGTGCCAGCAGCTTTATTTTAGCGGGAGAGCACAATGAGCAGTTCTTC. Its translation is CASSFILAGEHNEQFF.

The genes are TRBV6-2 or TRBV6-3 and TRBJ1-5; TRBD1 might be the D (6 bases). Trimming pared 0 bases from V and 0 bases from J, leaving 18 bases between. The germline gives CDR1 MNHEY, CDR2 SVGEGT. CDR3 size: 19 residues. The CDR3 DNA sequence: TGTGCCAGCAGTTACTCGATTCTACGACAGGCTAATAGCAATCAGCCCCAGCATTTT. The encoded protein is CASSYSILRQANSNQPQHF.

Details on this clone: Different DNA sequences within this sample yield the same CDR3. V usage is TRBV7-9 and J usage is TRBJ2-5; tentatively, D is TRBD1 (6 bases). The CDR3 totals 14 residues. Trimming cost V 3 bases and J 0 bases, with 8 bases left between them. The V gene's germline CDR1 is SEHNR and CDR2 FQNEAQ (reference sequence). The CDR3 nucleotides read TGTGCCAGCAGCTTGGACAGAAACCAAGAGACCCAGTACTTC. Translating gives CASSLDRNQETQYF.

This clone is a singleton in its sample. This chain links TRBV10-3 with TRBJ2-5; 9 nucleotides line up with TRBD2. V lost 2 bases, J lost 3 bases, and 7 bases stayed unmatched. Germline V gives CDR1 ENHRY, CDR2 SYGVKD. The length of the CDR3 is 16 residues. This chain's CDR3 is CAISEGLAGLEETQYF. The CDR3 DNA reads TGTGCCATCAGTGAGGGGCTAGCGGGGCTGGAAGAGACCCAGTACTTC.

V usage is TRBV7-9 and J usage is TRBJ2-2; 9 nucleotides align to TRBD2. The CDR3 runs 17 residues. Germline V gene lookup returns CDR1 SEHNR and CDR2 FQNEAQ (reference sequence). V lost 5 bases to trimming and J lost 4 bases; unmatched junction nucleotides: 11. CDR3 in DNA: TGTGCCAGCAGCGGGGTTTTGCGGGAGGGCGTCACCGGGGAGCTGTTTTTT. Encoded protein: CASSGVLREGVTGELFF.

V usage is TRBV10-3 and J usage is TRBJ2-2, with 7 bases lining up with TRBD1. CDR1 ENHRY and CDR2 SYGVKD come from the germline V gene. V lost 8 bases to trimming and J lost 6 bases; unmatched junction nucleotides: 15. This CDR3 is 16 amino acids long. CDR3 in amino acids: CAIGDALTGSAGELFF. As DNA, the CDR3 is TGTGCCATCGGCGACGCCCTGACAGGGTCCGCCGGGGAGCTGTTTTTT.

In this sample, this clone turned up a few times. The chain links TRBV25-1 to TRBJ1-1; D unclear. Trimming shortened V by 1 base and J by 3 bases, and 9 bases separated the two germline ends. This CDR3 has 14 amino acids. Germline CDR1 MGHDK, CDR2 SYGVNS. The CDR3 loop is CASSELEVDTEAFF. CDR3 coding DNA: TGTGCCAGCAGTGAATTGGAGGTCGACACTGAAGCTTTCTTT.

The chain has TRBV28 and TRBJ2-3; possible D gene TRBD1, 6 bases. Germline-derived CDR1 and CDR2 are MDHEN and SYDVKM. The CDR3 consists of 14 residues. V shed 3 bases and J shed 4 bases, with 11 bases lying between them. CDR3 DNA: TGTGCCAGCAGTTTTGCCAGGGGACCAGATACGCAGTATTTT. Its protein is CASSFARGPDTQYF.

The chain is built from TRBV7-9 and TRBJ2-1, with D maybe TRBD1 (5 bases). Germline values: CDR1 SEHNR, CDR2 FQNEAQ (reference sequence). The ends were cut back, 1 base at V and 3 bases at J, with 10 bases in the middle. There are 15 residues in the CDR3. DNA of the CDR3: TGTGCCAGCAGCTTAGGTCAGGGAAGCTACAATGAGCAGTTCTTC. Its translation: CASSLGQGSYNEQFF.

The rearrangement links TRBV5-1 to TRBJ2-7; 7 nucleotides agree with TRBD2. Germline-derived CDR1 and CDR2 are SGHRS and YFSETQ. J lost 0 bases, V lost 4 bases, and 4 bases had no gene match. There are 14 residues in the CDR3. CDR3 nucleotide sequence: TGCGCCAGCAGCACCGGACTAGACTCCTACGAGCAGTACTTC. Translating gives CASSTGLDSYEQYF.

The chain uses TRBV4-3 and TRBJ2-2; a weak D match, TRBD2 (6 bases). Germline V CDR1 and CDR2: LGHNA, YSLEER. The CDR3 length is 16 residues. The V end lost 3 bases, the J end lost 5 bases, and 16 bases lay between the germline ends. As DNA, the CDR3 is TGCGCCAGCAGCCATGTAGCGGAGTGGGAGACCGGGGAGCTGTTTTTT. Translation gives CASSHVAEWETGELFF.

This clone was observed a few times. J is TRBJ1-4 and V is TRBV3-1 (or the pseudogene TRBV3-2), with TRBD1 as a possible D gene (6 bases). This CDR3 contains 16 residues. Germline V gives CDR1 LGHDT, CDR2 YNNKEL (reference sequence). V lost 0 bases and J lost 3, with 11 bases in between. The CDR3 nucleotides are TGTGCCAGCAGCCAAGATATGGGGGCTCCTAATGAAAAACTGTTTTTT. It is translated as CASSQDMGAPNEKLFF.

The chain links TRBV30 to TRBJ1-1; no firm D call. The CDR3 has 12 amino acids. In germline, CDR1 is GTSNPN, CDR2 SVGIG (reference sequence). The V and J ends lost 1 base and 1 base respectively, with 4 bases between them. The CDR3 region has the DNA TGTGCCTGGAGTGACGGGAACACTGAAGCTTTCTTT. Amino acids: CAWSDGNTEAFF.

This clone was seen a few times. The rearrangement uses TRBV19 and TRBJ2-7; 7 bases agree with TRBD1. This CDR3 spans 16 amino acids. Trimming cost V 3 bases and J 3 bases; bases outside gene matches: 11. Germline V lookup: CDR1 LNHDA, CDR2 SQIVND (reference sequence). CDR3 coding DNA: TGTGCCAGTAGTATTATGCCACAGGGGCGAAACTACGAGCAGTACTTC. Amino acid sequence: CASSIMPQGRNYEQYF.

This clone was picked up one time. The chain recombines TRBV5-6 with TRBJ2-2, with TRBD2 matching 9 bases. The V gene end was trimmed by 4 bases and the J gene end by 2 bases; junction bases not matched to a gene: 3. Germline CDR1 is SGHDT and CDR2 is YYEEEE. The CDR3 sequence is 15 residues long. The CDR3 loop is CASSPGTSNTGELFF. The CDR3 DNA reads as TGTGCCAGCAGCCCCGGGACTAGCAACACCGGGGAGCTGTTTTTT.

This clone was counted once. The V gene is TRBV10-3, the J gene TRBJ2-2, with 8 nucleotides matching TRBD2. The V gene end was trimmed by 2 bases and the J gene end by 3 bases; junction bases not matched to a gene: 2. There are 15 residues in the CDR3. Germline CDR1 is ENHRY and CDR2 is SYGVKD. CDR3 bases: TGTGCCATCAGTGAGCAAGCGGGAGACACCGGGGAGCTGTTTTTT. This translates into CAISEQAGDTGELFF.

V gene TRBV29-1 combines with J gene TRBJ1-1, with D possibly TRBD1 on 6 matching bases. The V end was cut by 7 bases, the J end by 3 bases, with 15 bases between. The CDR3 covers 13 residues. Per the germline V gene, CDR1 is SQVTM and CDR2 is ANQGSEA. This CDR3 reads CSGQTGGDTEAFF. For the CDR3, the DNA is TGCAGCGGCCAGACAGGAGGTGACACTGAAGCTTTCTTT. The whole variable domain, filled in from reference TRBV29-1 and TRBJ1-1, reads SAVISQKPSRDICQRGTSLTIQCQVDSQVTMMFWYRQQPGQSLTLIATANQGSEATYESGFVIDKFPISRPNLTFSTLTVSNMSPEDSSIYLCSGQTGGDTEAFFGQGTRLTVV.

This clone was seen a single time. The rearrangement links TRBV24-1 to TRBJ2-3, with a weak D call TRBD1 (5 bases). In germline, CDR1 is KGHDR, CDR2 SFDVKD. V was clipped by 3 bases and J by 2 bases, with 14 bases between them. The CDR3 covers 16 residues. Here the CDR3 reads CATSDGATSHTDTQYF. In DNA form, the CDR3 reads TGTGCCACCAGTGATGGGGCAACGAGCCACACAGATACGCAGTATTTT.

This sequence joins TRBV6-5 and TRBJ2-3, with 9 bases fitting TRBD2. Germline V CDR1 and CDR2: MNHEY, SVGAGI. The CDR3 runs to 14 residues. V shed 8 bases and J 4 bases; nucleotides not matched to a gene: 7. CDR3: CASRAGGGADTQYF. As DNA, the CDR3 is TGTGCCAGCCGCGCGGGAGGGGGGGCAGATACGCAGTATTTT.

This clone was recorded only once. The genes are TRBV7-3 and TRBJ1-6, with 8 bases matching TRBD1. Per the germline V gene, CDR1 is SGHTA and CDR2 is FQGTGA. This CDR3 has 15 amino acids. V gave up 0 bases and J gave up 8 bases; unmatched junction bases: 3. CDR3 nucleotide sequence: TGTGCCAGCAGCTTAACTGGACAGGGTCATTCACCCCTCCACTTT. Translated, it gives CASSLTGQGHSPLHF.

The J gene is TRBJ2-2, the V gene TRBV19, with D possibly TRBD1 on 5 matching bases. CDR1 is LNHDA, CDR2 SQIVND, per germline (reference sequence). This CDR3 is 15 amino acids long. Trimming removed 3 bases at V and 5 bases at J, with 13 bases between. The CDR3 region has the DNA TGTGCCAGTAGTATGGCAGGGATGAAAACCGGGGAGCTGTTTTTT. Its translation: CASSMAGMKTGELFF. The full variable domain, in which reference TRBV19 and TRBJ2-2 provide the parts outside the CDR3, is DGGITQSPKYLFRKEGQNVTLSCEQNLNHDAMYWYRQDPGQGLRLIYYSQIVNDFQKGDIAEGYSVSREKKESFPLTVTSAQKNPTAFYLCASSMAGMKTGELFFGEGSRLTVL.

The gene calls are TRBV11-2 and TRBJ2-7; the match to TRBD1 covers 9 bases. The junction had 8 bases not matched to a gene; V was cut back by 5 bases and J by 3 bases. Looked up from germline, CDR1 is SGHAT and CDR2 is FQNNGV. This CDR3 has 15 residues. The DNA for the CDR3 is TGTGCCAGCAGCCCGCCGGGACAGGGAGACTACGAGCAGTACTTC. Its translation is CASSPPGQGDYEQYF. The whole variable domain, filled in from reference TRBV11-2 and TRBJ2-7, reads EAGVAQSPRYKIIEKRQSVAFWCNPISGHATLYWYQQILGQGPKLLIQFQNNGVVDDSQLPKDRFSAERLKGVDSTLKIQPAKLEDSAVYLCASSPPGQGDYEQYFGPGTRLTVT.

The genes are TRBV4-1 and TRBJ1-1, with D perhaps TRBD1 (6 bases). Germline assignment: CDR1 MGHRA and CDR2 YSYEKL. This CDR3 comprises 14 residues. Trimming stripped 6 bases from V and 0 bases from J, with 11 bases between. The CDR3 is CASRDSLVNTEAFF. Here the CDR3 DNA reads TGCGCCAGCAGGGACAGTCTTGTGAACACTGAAGCTTTCTTT.

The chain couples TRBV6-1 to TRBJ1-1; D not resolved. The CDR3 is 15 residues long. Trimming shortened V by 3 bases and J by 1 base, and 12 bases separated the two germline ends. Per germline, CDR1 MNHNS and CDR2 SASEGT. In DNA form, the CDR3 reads TGTGCCAGCAGTGAGCGGGCCTTTCAGAACACTGAAGCTTTCTTT. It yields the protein CASSERAFQNTEAFF.

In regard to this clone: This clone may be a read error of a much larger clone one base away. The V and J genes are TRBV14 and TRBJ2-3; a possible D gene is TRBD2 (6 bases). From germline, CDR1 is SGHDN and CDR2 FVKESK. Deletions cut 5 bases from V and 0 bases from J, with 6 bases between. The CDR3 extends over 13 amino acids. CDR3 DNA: TGTGCCAGCAGCGGGACTAGCACAGATACGCAGTATTTT. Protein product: CASSGTSTDTQYF.

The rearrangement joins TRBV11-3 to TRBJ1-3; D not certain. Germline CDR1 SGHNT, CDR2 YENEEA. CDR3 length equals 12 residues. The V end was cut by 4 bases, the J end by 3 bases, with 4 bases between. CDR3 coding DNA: TGTGCCAGCAGCTCGGGTGGAAACACCATATATTTT. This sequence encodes CASSSGGNTIYF.

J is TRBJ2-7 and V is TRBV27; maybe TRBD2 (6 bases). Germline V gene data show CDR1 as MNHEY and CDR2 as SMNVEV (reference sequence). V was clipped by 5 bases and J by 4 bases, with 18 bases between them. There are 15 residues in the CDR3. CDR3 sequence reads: CASSLTTVGGYEQYF. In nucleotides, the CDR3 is TGTGCCAGCAGTCTAACTACAGTGGGAGGATACGAGCAGTACTTC.

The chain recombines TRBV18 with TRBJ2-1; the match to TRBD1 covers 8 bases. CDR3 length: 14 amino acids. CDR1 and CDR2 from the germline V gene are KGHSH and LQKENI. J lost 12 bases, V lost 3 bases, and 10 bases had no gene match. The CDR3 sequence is CASSPGQEPGGQFF. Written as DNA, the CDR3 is TGTGCCAGCTCACCGGGACAGGAGCCCGGGGGGCAGTTCTTC.